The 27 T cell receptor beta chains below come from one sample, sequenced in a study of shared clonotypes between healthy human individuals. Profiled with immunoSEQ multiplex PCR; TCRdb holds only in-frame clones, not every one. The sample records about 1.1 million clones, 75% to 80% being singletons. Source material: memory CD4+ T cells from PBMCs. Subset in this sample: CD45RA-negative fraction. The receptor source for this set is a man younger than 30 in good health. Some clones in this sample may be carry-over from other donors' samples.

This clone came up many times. In nucleotides, the CDR3 is TGTGCCAGCAGTTTAGGGGACAGGGGAATCCACGAGCAGTACTTC. It codes for CASSLGDRGIHEQYF. The J gene is TRBJ2-7, the V gene TRBV27, with TRBD1 matching over 10 bases. This CDR3 region has 15 residues. Germline CDR1 MNHEY, CDR2 SMNVEV (reference sequence). The V gene end was trimmed by 2 bases and the J gene end by 5 bases; junction bases not matched to a gene: 6.

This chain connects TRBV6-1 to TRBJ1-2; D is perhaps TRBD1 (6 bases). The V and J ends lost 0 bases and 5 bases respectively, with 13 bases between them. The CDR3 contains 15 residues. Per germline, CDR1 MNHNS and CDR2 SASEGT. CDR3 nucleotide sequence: TGTGCCAGCAGTGAAGCGCTTCAGGGGAGGTATGGCTACACCTTC. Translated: CASSEALQGRYGYTF.

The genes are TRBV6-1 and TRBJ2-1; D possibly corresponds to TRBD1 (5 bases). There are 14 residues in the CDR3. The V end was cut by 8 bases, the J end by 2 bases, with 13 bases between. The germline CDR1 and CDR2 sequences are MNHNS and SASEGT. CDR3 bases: TGTGCCAGCTTGCAGGGTTTTCCCTACAATGAGCAGTTCTTC. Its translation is CASLQGFPYNEQFF.

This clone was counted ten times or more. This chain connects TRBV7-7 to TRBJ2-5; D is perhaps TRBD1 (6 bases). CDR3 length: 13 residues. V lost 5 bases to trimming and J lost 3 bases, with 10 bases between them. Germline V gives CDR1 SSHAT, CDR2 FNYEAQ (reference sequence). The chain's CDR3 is CASSKQGKETQYF. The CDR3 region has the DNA TGTGCCAGCAGCAAACAGGGAAAAGAGACCCAGTACTTC.

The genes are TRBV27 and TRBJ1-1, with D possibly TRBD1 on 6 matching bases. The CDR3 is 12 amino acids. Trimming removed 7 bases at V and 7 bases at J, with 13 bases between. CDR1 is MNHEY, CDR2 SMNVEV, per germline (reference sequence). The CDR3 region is CASKLTGGEAFF. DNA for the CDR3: TGTGCCAGCAAGCTGACAGGTGGTGAAGCTTTCTTT.

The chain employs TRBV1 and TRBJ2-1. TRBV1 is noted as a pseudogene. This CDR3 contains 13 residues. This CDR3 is CTSSPHRGREQFF. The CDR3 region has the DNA TGCACCAGCAGCCCTCATCGGGGCCGGGAGCAGTTCTTC.

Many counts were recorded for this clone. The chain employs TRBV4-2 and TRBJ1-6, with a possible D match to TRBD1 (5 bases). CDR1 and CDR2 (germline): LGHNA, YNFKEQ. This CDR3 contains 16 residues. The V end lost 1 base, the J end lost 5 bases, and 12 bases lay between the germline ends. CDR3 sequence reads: CASSQGGHRDNSPLHF. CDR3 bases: TGTGCCAGCAGCCAAGGCGGACACCGAGATAATTCACCCCTCCACTTT.

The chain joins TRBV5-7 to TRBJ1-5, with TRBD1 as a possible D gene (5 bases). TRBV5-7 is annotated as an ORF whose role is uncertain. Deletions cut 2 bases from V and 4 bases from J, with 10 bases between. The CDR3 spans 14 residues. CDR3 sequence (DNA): TGTGCCAGCAGCTTAGACAGCACGAATCAGCCCCAGCATTTT. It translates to CASSLDSTNQPQHF.

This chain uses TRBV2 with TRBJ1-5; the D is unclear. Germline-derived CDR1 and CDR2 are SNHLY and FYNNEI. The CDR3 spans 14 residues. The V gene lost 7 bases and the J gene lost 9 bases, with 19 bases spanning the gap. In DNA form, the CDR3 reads TGTGCCAGCACTTTTGTCGAAGGTTCGGGGCCCCAGCATTTT. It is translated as CASTFVEGSGPQHF. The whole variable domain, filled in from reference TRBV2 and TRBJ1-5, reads EPEVTQTPSHQVTQMGQEVILRCVPISNHLYFYWYRQILGQKVEFLVSFYNNEISEKSEIFDDQFSVERPDGSNFTLKIRSTKLEDSAMYFCASTFVEGSGPQHFGDGTRLSIL.

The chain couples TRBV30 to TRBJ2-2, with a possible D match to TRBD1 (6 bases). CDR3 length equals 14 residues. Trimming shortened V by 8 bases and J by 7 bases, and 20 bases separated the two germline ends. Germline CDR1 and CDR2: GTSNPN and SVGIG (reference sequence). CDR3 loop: CARGTGKDVGELFF. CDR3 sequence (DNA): TGTGCCCGGGGAACAGGGAAAGATGTCGGGGAGCTGTTTTTT.

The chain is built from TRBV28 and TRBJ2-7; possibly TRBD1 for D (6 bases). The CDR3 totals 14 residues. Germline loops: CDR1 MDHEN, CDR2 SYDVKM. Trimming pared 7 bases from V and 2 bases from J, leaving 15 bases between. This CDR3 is CASIPGGHPYEQYF. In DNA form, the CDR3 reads TGTGCCAGCATCCCTGGGGGACACCCCTACGAGCAGTACTTC.

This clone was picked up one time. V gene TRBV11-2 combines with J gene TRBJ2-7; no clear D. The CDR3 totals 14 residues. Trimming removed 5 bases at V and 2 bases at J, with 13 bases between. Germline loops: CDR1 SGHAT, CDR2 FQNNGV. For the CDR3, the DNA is TGTGCCAGCAGCCCCACCGGGCCCACCTACGAGCAGTACTTC. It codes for CASSPTGPTYEQYF.

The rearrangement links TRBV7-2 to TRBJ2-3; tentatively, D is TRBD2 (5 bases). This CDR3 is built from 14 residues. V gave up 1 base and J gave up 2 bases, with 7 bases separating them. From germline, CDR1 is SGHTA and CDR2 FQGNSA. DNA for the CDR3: TGTGCCAGCAGCTTAGTACGGGACACAGATACGCAGTATTTT. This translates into CASSLVRDTDTQYF.

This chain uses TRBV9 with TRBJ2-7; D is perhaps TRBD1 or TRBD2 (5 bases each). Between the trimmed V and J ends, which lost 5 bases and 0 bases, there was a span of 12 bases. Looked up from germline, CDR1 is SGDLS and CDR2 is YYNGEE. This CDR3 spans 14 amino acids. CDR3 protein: CASRSPGRSYEQYF. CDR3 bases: TGTGCCAGCAGGTCTCCGGGGCGCTCCTACGAGCAGTACTTC.

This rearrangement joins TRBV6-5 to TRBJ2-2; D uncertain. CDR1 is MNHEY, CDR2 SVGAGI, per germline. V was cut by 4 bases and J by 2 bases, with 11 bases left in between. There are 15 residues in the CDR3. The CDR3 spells CASSSMTENTGELFF. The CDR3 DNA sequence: TGTGCCAGCAGTTCGATGACTGAAAACACCGGGGAGCTGTTTTTT.

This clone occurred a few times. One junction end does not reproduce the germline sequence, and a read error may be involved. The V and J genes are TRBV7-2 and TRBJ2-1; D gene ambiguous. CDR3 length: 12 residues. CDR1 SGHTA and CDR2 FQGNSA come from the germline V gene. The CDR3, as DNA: TGTGCCAGCAGCTTACTAAGGGCGCCAATAATCTTC. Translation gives CASSLLRAPIIF.

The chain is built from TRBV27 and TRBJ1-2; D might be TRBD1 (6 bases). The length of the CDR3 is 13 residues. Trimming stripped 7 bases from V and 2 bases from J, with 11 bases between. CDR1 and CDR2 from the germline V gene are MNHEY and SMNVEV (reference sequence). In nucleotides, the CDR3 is TGTGCCAGCACCCGGGACATAAACTATGGCTACACCTTC. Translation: CASTRDINYGYTF.

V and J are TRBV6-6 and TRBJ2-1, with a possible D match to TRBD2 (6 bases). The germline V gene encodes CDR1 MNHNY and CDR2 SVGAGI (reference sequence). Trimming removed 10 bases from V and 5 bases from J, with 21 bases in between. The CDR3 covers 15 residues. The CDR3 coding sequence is TGTGCCATCAAATACGGGACTTATCGAAACAATGAGCAGTTCTTC. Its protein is CAIKYGTYRNNEQFF.

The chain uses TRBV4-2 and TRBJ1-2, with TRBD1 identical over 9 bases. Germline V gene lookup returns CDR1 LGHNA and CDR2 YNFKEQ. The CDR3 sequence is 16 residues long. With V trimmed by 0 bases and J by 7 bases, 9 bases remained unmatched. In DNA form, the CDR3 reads TGTGCCAGCAGCCAAGATGCTGGACAGGGGATTTCTGGCTACACCTTC. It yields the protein CASSQDAGQGISGYTF.

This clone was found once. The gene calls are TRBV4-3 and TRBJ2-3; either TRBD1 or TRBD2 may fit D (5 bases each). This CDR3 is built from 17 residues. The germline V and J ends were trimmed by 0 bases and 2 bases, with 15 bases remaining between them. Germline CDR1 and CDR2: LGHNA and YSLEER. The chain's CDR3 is CASSQDFGGAPTDTQYF. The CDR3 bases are TGCGCCAGCAGCCAAGATTTTGGGGGAGCCCCCACAGATACGCAGTATTTT.

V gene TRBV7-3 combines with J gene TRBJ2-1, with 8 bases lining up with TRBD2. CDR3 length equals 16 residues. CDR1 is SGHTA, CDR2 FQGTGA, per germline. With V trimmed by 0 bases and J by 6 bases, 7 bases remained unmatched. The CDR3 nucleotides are TGTGCCAGCAGCTTAACAGGGCGAGCGGGAGCCAATGAGCAGTTCTTC. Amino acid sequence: CASSLTGRAGANEQFF.

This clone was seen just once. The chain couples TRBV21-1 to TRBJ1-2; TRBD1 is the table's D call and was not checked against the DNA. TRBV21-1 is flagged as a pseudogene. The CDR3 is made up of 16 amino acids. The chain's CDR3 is CASSSGGTGLNYGYTF. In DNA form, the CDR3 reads TGTGCCAGCAGCAGCGGCGGGACAGGGCTTAACTATGGCTACACCTTC.

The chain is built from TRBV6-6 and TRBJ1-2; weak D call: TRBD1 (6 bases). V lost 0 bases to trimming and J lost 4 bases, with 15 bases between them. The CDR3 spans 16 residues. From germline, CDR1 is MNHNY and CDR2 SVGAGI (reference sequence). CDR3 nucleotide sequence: TGTGCCAGCAGTTACTCGTCATCGGGAGGGGGCTATGGCTACACCTTC. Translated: CASSYSSSGGGYGYTF.

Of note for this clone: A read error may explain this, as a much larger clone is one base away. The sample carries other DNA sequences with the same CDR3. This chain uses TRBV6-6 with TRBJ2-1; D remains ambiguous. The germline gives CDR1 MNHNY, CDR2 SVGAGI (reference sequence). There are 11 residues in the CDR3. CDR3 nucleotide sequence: TGCGCCAGCAGTCATATGTACGAGCAGTTCTTC. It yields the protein CASSHMYEQFF.

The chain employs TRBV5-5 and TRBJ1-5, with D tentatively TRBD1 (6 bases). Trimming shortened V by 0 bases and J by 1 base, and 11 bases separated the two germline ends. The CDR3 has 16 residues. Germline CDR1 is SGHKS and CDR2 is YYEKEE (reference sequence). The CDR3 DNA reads TGTGCCAGCAGCTTGGTCGGGGGGCCGAGCAATCAGCCCCAGCATTTT. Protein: CASSLVGGPSNQPQHF.

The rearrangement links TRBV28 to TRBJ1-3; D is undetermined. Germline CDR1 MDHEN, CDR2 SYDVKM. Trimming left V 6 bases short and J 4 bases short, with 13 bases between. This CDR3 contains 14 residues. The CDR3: CASRNPGLGNTIYF. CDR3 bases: TGTGCCAGCAGAAATCCCGGTTTAGGAAACACCATATATTTT.

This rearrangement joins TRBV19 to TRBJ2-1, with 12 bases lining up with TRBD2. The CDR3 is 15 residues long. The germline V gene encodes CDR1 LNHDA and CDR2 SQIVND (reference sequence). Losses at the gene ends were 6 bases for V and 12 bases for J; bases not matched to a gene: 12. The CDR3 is CASRPLAGGPRGQFF. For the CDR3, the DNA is TGTGCCAGTAGGCCTCTAGCGGGAGGGCCTCGCGGGCAGTTCTTC.